These 15 T cell receptor beta chains originate from one sample sequenced in a study of lymphopenia after photon versus proton radiotherapy (dated by TCRdb to between 2018 and 2021). Library method: the immunoSEQ multiplex PCR assay. The clones in this table, taken by TCRdb from immuneACCESS, are in-frame only. Not every clone is retained; where verified, under half of the shortfall comes from an unresolved V gene, and the cause of the rest is unknown. Across this sample there are tens of thousands of clones, with 80% to 90% seen only once. The ten most abundant clones make up more than 10% of the sample. The sample in question was peripheral blood, obtained from a patient treated with proton-based radiotherapy. The source of these receptors is a man older than 75 with esophageal cancer.

The rearrangement joins TRBV5-1 to TRBJ2-7; TRBD2 agrees at 12 bases. This CDR3 is built from 15 residues. V shed 1 base and J 7 bases; nucleotides not matched to a gene: 6. CDR1 and CDR2 from the germline V gene are SGHRS and YFSETQ. CDR3: CASSLNPGLAGEQYF. The CDR3 coding sequence is TGCGCCAGCAGCTTGAACCCGGGACTAGCGGGTGAGCAGTACTTC.

The chain uses TRBV15 and TRBJ1-1; no firm D call. Germline loops: CDR1 LNHNV, CDR2 YYDKDF (reference sequence). V was cut by 3 bases and J by 5 bases, with 16 bases left in between. This CDR3 is 15 amino acids long. In nucleotides, the CDR3 is TGTGCCACCAGCAGCCGCGGGGATTTGAGTACTGAAGCTTTCTTT. Amino acids: CATSSRGDLSTEAFF.

In its sample, this clone was seen once. DNA of the CDR3: TGTGCCAGCAGTGAAGGGGAGAGGGTCGGTGATGAAAAACTGTTTTTT. It yields the protein CASSEGERVGDEKLFF. This chain connects TRBV25-1 to TRBJ1-4; D gene unclear. The V end was cut by 2 bases, the J end by 6 bases, with 16 bases between. The CDR3 loop spans 16 amino acids. Germline V gene data show CDR1 as MGHDK and CDR2 as SYGVNS.

This clone appeared once. CDR3 sequence reads: CAWALSYIQETQYF. CDR3 nucleotide sequence: TGTGCCTGGGCCCTCTCTTATATTCAAGAGACCCAGTACTTC. V gene TRBV30 combines with J gene TRBJ2-5, with D uncertain. Germline V CDR1 and CDR2: GTSNPN, SVGIG (reference sequence). The CDR3 sequence is 14 residues long. V was clipped by 5 bases and J by 2 bases, with 15 bases between them.

This clone came up once. The rearrangement joins TRBV11-2 to TRBJ2-5; D unresolved. CDR1 SGHAT and CDR2 FQNNGV come from the germline V gene. The V and J ends lost 3 bases and 5 bases respectively, with 13 bases between them. The CDR3 runs 14 residues. The chain's CDR3 is CASSFLRRMETQYF. The CDR3 DNA reads as TGTGCCAGCAGCTTTCTGAGACGCATGGAGACCCAGTACTTC.

This chain connects TRBV7-8 to TRBJ1-1, with D possibly TRBD1 on 6 matching bases. This CDR3 has 13 residues. The V gene lost 5 bases and the J gene lost 1 base, with 8 bases spanning the gap. From germline, CDR1 is SGHVS and CDR2 FQNEAQ. This chain's CDR3 is CASSVDRNTEAFF. CDR3 sequence (DNA): TGTGCCAGCAGCGTGGACAGGAACACTGAAGCTTTCTTT.

This clone was observed a handful of times. The gene calls are TRBV2 and TRBJ2-1, with 8 bases identical to TRBD2. Germline V gene sequence: CDR1 SNHLY, CDR2 FYNNEI. V trimming: 1 base; J trimming: 7 bases; junction bases outside the gene matches: 6. This CDR3 has 15 amino acids. In DNA form, the CDR3 reads TGTGCCAGCAGTGAAGACGGGAGGGATGGGAATGAGCAGTTCTTC. It codes for CASSEDGRDGNEQFF.

The chain carries TRBV7-6 and TRBJ1-1; D not resolved. Germline V gene lookup returns CDR1 SGHVS and CDR2 FNYEAQ. V gave up 7 bases and J gave up 4 bases, with 16 bases separating them. The CDR3 has 14 amino acids. In nucleotides, the CDR3 is TGTGCCAGCATAGACGGAAGTGTAGGCACTGAAGCTTTCTTT. The encoded protein is CASIDGSVGTEAFF.

The chain combines TRBV4-1 with TRBJ1-4; TRBD1 matches 9 bases. V trimming: 0 bases; J trimming: 0 bases; junction bases outside the gene matches: 2. The CDR3 length is 17 residues. CDR1 is MGHRA, CDR2 YSYEKL, per germline. The CDR3: CASSQERTGATNEKLFF. CDR3 bases: TGCGCCAGCAGCCAAGAACGGACAGGGGCAACTAATGAAAAACTGTTTTTT.

This chain joins TRBV6-6 and TRBJ2-1, with 7 bases aligning to TRBD1. V lost 2 bases to trimming and J lost 1 base; unmatched junction nucleotides: 5. CDR3 length equals 16 residues. CDR1 and CDR2 (germline): MNHNY, SVGAGI (reference sequence). Here the CDR3 DNA reads TGTGCCAGCAGTTACCCGAGGACAGGTTCCTACAATGAGCAGTTCTTC. As protein: CASSYPRTGSYNEQFF.

This clone showed up just once. The chain combines TRBV19 with TRBJ2-3, with TRBD2 matching over 7 bases. This CDR3 contains 15 residues. Germline values: CDR1 LNHDA, CDR2 SQIVND (reference sequence). V lost 6 bases, J lost 6 bases, and 12 bases stayed unmatched. The CDR3: CASSGRGGEYDTQYF. The CDR3 coding sequence is TGTGCCAGTAGCGGGCGGGGAGGGGAATACGATACGCAGTATTTT.

The chain recombines TRBV27 with TRBJ1-1; no reliable D call. Trimming pared 6 bases from V and 12 bases from J, leaving 14 bases between. The CDR3 is made up of 11 amino acids. Per germline, CDR1 MNHEY and CDR2 SMNVEV (reference sequence). This CDR3 is CASRKTGLSFF. The CDR3 region has the DNA TGTGCCAGCAGAAAGACGGGTCTCTCTTTCTTT.

The chain couples TRBV7-2 to TRBJ2-2, with D unclear. CDR1 and CDR2 from the germline V gene are SGHTA and FQGNSA. Trimming removed 1 base at V and 1 base at J, with 7 bases between. This CDR3 region has 15 residues. DNA for the CDR3: TGTGCCAGCAGCTTAGTGTTGGGGAACACCGGGGAGCTGTTTTTT. Translation: CASSLVLGNTGELFF. Based on the CDR3 plus reference TRBV7-2 and TRBJ2-2, the full variable domain is GAGVSQSPSNKVTEKGKDVELRCDPISGHTALYWYRQSLGQGLEFLIYFQGNSAPDKSGLPSDRFSAERTGGSVSTLTIQRTQQEDSAVYLCASSLVLGNTGELFFGEGSRLTVL.

J is TRBJ2-2 and V is TRBV5-1; D is possibly TRBD2 (5 bases). Germline CDR1 and CDR2: SGHRS and YFSETQ. V was pared by 2 bases and J by 5 bases, with 13 bases between. This CDR3 comprises 15 residues. The CDR3 loop reads CASSFDLGGTGELFF. CDR3 bases: TGCGCCAGCAGCTTTGACCTCGGAGGAACCGGGGAGCTGTTTTTT. The whole variable domain, filled in from reference TRBV5-1 and TRBJ2-2, reads KAGVTQTPRYLIKTRGQQVTLSCSPISGHRSVSWYQQTPGQGLQFLFEYFSETQRNKGNFPGRFSGRQFSNSRSEMNVSTLELGDSALYLCASSFDLGGTGELFFGEGSRLTVL.

This clone showed up just a few times. V usage is TRBV28 and J usage is TRBJ1-5, with TRBD1 as a possible D gene (6 bases). The CDR3 runs 15 residues. Germline V gene data show CDR1 as MDHEN and CDR2 as SYDVKM. V was cut by 5 bases and J by 7 bases, with 18 bases left in between. Here the CDR3 reads CASSPGGGRWQPQHF. As DNA, the CDR3 is TGTGCCAGCAGTCCGGGGGGCGGGAGGTGGCAGCCCCAGCATTTT. Supplemented by reference TRBV28 and TRBJ1-5, the full variable domain reads DVKVTQSSRYLVKRTGEKVFLECVQDMDHENMFWYRQDPGLGLRLIYFSYDVKMKEKGDIPEGYSVSREKKERFSLILESASTNQTSMYLCASSPGGGRWQPQHFGDGTRLSIL.